This TCR beta chain was captured by sequencing in a study of response to subunit inactivated influenza vaccine. This clonotype was counted between two and nine times. One entry per CDR3 protein results from TCRdb running MiXCR on the RT-PCR reads. Here the sample spans 500,000 to 600,000 distinct CDR3 sequences, around 11% being singletons. The CDR3 has 16 amino acids. Trimming cost V 4 bases and J 1 base, with 15 bases left between them. Germline V gene data show CDR1 as SGHRS and CDR2 as YFSETQ. These same data were also listed under a study on T cells expressing NK-cell markers. That report adds: Synthesis of TCR beta cDNA relied on 5'RACE template switching carrying UMIs. Obtained from sorted CD3+CD56+NKG2C+, CD3+CD56+NKG2C- and CD3+CD56-NKG2C+ T cells were the TCR beta repertoires. Each of a handful of donors carried dominant NKG2C+ clonotypes accounting for roughly 1.0-8% of CD8+ T cells. These clonotypes, the leaders elsewhere, also led the CD3+CD56-NKG2C+ fraction in a handful of donors.

The V gene is TRBV5-1, the J gene TRBJ2-4; D remains unclear. This receptor was obtained from a man aged 45-60 years who received an inactivated influenza vaccine. Sequenced here: PBMCs from blood, sampled on the day of vaccination. For the CDR3, the DNA is TGCGCCAGCAGCATCGGTAGTGCCAACGCCAAAAACATTCAGTACTTC. Its translation: CASSIGSANAKNIQYF.